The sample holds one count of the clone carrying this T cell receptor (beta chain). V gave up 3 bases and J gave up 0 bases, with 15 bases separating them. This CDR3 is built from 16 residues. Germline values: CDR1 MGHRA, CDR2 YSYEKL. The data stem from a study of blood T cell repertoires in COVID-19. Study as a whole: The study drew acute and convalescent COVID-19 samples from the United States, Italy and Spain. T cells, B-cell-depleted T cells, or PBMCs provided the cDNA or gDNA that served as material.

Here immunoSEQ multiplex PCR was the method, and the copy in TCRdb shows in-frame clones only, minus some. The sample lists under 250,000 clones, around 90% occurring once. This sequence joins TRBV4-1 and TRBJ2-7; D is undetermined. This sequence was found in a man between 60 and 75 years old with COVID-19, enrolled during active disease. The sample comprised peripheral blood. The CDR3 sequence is CASSQEGGWSSYEQYF. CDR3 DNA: TGCGCCAGCAGCCAGGAAGGCGGCTGGAGCTCCTACGAGCAGTACTTC.